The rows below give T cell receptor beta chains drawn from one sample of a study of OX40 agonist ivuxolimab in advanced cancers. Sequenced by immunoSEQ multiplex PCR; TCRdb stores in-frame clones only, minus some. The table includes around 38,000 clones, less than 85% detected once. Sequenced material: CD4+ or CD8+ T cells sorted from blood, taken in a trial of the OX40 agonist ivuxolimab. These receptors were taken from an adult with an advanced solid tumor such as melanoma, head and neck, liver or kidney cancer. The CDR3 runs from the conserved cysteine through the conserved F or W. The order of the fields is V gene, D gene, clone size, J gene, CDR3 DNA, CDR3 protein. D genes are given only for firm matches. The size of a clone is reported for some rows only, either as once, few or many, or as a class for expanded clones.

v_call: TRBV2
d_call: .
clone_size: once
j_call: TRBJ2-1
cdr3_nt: TGTGCCAGCAGTGCTAGCGCAAGCTCCTACAATGAGCAGTTCTTC
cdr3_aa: CASSASASSYNEQFF

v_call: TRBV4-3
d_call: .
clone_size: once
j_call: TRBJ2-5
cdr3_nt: TGCGCCAGCAGCCAAGCCGGGGACCAAGAGACCCAGTACTTC
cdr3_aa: CASSQAGDQETQYF

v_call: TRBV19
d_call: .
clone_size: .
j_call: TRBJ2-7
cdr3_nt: TGTGCCAGCAGACGGGAGAAGGTGTCCTACGAGCAGTACTTC
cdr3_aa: CASRREKVSYEQYF

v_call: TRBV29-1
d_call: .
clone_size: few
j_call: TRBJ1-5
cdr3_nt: TGCAGCGTCGCGACGGGGAACAATCAGCCCCAGCATTTT
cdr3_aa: CSVATGNNQPQHF

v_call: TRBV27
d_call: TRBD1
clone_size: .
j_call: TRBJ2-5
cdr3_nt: TGTGCCAGCAGTTTCATGACCTCTCAGGGGGCGAACCAAGAGACCCAGTACTTC
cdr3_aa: CASSFMTSQGANQETQYF

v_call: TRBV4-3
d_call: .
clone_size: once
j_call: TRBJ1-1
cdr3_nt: TGCGCCAGCAGCCAATTAGGTGTAACTGAAGCTTTCTTT
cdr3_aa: CASSQLGVTEAFF

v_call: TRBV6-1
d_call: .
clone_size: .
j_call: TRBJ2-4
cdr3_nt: TGTGCCAGCAGTGAATGGATGATCATTCAGTACTTC
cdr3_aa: CASSEWMIIQYF

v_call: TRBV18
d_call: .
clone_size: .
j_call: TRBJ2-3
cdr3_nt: TGTGCCAGCTCGGCGACAGTCCGACAGACCTCTGGCACAGATACGCAGTATTTT
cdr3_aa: CASSATVRQTSGTDTQYF

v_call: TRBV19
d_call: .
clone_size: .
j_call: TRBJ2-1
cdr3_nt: TGTGCCAGTAGTATAGATAGCGGTCCGTACAATGAGCAGTTCTTC
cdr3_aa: CASSIDSGPYNEQFF

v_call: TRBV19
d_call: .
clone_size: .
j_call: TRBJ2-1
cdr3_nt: TGTGCCAGTAGTTGGGACAAAGGTGAGCAGTTCTTC
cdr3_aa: CASSWDKGEQFF

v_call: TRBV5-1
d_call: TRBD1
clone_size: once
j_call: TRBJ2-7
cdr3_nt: TGCGCCAGCAGCTGGACAGGGGTGGACTACGAGCAGTACTTC
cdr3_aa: CASSWTGVDYEQYF

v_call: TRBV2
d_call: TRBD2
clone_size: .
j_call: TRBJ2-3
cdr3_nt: TGTGCCAGCAGGGATCCTAGCGGGAGCACAGATACGCAGTATTTT
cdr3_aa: CASRDPSGSTDTQYF

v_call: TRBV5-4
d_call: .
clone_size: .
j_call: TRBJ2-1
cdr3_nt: TGTGCCAGCAGCTCGGTTAGCGGCAATGAGCAGTTCTTC
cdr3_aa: CASSSVSGNEQFF

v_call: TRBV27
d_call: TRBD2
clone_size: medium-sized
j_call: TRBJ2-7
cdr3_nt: TGTGCCAGCAGTTTAGCTAGCGGGAGGGAATACTACGAGCAGTACTTC
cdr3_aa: CASSLASGREYYEQYF

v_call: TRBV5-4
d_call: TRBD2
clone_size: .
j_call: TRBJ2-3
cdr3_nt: TGTGCCAGCAGCTCCGCACGGACTAGCGGGAGTGTTATAGGGGATACGCAGTATTTT
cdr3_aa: CASSSARTSGSVIGDTQYF

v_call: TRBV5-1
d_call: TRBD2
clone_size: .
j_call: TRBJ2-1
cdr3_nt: TGCGCCAGCAGCTGGCTAGCGGGAGTGTCCAATGAGCAGTTCTTC
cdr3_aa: CASSWLAGVSNEQFF

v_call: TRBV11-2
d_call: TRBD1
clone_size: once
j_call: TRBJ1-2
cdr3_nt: TGTGCCAGCAGCGCGCACAGGGGTCGGGATGGCTACACCTTC
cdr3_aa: CASSAHRGRDGYTF

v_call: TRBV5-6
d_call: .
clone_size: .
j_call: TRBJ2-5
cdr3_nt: TGTGCCAGCAGCTCCGGGACATTAAGGGCGTACTTC
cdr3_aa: CASSSGTLRAYF

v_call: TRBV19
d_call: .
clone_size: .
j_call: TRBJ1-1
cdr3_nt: TGTGCCAGTACCCTCAGGGGAGACGGCACTGAAGCTTTCTTT
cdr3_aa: CASTLRGDGTEAFF

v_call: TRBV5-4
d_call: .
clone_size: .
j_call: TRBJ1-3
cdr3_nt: TGTGCCAGCAGCTTGGACAGCCTCTCTGGAAACACCATATATTTT
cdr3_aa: CASSLDSLSGNTIYF

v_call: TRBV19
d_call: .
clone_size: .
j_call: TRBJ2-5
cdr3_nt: TGTGCCAGTAGGAGGGGCAGTTCCCAAGAGACCCAGTACTTC
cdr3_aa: CASRRGSSQETQYF

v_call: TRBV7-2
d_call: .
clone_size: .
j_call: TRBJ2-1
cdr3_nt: TGTGCCAGCAGCTTAAACTTAGGGGAATACAATGAGCAGTTCTTC
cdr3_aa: CASSLNLGEYNEQFF

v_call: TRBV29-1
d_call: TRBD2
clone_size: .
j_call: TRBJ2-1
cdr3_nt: TGCAGCGTTGACCAAGCGGGAGGCCCTATTTCCTACAATGAGCAGTTCTTC
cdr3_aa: CSVDQAGGPISYNEQFF

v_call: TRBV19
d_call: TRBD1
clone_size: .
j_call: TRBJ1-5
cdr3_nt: TGTGCCAGTTGGGGACAGGGGTTTGAGCCCCAGCATTTT
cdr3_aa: CASWGQGFEPQHF

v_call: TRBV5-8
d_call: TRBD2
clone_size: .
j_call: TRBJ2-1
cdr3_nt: TGTGCCAGCAGCTTAGGACTAGCGGGAGAGTGGGCCTACAATGAGCAGTTCTTC
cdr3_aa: CASSLGLAGEWAYNEQFF

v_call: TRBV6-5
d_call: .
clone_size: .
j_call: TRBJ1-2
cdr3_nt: TGTGCCAGCAGTTCCCCCGAAGGCCTCTTCTATGGCTACACCTTC
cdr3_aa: CASSSPEGLFYGYTF